Presented here are 8 T cell receptor beta chains from one specimen sequenced in a study of response to subunit inactivated influenza vaccine. In TCRdb, the RT-PCR reads were re-called with MiXCR into one record per CDR3 protein. The sample has about 800,000 distinct CDR3 sequences; 21% are singletons. Sequences were derived from PBMCs from blood, sampled around 5 days after vaccination. These receptors were taken from a man aged 45 to 65 who received an inactivated influenza vaccine.

The CDR3 loop is CASSPSGVQSSYEQYF. The CDR3 DNA is TGTGCCAGCAGCCCCTCGGGGGTGCAGAGCTCCTACGAGCAGTACTTC. The chain joins TRBV7-2 to TRBJ2-7; tentatively, D is TRBD2 (6 bases). The germline V gene has CDR1 SGHTA and CDR2 FQGNSA. V was shortened by 5 bases and J by 0 bases, with 17 bases between the two germline ends. CDR3 length: 16 amino acids. Full variable domain (outside the CDR3, taken from reference TRBV7-2 and TRBJ2-7): GAGVSQSPSNKVTEKGKDVELRCDPISGHTALYWYRQSLGQGLEFLIYFQGNSAPDKSGLPSDRFSAERTGGSVSTLTIQRTQQEDSAVYLCASSPSGVQSSYEQYFGPGTRLTVT.

There are a few counts of this clonotype. The CDR3 bases are TGTGCCAGCAGGGTAGCGGCCCTCTACAATGAGCAGTTCTTC. This gives the protein CASRVAALYNEQFF. The genes are TRBV7-2 and TRBJ2-1; a possible D gene is TRBD2 (6 bases). The CDR3 is made up of 14 amino acids. Germline CDR1 is SGHTA and CDR2 is FQGNSA. With 6 bases removed from V and 3 bases from J, the gap between germline ends came to 12 bases.

This clonotype has a handful of counts. The V call is TRBV3-1, the J call TRBJ1-2; D is undetermined. The germline CDR1 and CDR2 sequences are LGHDT and YNNKEL (reference sequence). There are 13 residues in the CDR3. V was clipped by 1 base and J by 8 bases, with 11 bases between them. The chain's CDR3 is CASSQVLGGGYTF. The CDR3 DNA is TGTGCCAGCAGCCAAGTCCTCGGTGGAGGCTACACCTTC.

This clonotype was detected only once. CDR3 in DNA: TGTGCCAGCAGCGTACAGGGCGGGAGCTCCTACGAGCAGTACTTC. Amino acid sequence: CASSVQGGSSYEQYF. The chain recombines TRBV9 with TRBJ2-7; 7 bases agree with TRBD2. Per the germline V gene, CDR1 is SGDLS and CDR2 is YYNGEE. The trim removed 1 base at V and 0 bases at J, leaving 4 bases unmatched. CDR3 length equals 15 residues. The full variable domain, completed using reference TRBV9 and TRBJ2-7, is DSGVTQTPKHLITATGQRVTLRCSPRSGDLSVYWYQQSLDQGLQFLIQYYNGEERAKGNILERFSAQQFPDLHSELNLSSLELGDSALYFCASSVQGGSSYEQYFGPGTRLTVT.

This clonotype was detected only a few times. The chain recombines TRBV20-1 with TRBJ1-6; TRBD1 is a possible D gene (5 bases). The CDR3 contains 10 residues. Trimming left V 3 bases short and J 18 bases short, with 12 bases between. Germline CDR1 is DFQATT and CDR2 is SNEGSKA (reference sequence). The CDR3 DNA reads TGCAGTGCTAGGGAGGGACGTCACCACTTT. Residues: CSAREGRHHF.

CDR3 amino acids: CSASLPTGFGGLAQHF. The CDR3 region has the DNA TGCAGTGCTAGCCTTCCTACAGGGTTCGGCGGCCTGGCCCAGCATTTT. The genes are TRBV20-1 and TRBJ1-5, with D perhaps TRBD1 (6 bases). The CDR3 is made up of 16 amino acids. CDR1 is DFQATT, CDR2 SNEGSKA, per germline (reference sequence). Between the trimmed V and J ends, which lost 3 bases and 11 bases, there was a span of 26 bases.

V is TRBV12-3 or TRBV12-4 and J is TRBJ1-5, with a tentative D call TRBD1 (5 bases). The CDR3 runs to 14 residues. With 5 bases removed from V and 5 bases from J, the gap between germline ends came to 13 bases. CDR3 sequence reads: CASSPPGRDQPQHF. The DNA for the CDR3 is TGTGCCAGCAGTCCCCCGGGGCGGGATCAGCCCCAGCATTTT.

This clonotype was seen only a few times. The J gene is TRBJ1-3, the V gene TRBV7-2; 8 nucleotides match TRBD1. Unmatched junction bases numbered 8, after V lost 6 bases and J lost 4 bases. CDR3 length: 15 amino acids. CDR1 and CDR2 (germline): SGHTA, FQGNSA. CDR3 sequence reads: CASRPTGASGNTIYF. The CDR3 region has the DNA TGTGCCAGCAGGCCGACAGGGGCCTCCGGAAACACCATATATTTT.